This is a list of T cell receptor beta chains from one sample in a study of T cell repertoires in cytomegalovirus infection. Each CDR3 protein gets one entry after TCRdb re-called the reads with MiXCR. The sample lists about 600,000 distinct CDR3 sequences, more than 20% seen once, with less than 10% in the top ten. The specimen was CD8+ T cells from PBMCs. The receptors here all came from a human donor in good health (CMV status not recorded). Some clones in this sample may be carry-over from other donors' samples. Each CDR3 is given with its conserved first and last residue. The order of the fields is V gene, D gene, clone size, J gene, CDR3 protein, CDR3 DNA. The D gene is left open where the match is weak. A clone size is listed for some rows: how often the clone was seen (once, few, many), or a class if it is expanded.

TRBV12-3/TRBV12-4	TRBD1	.	TRBJ1-2	CASSFVLRGTNYGHTF	TGTGCCAGCAGTTTCGTCCTCAGGGGGACTAACTATGGCCACACCTTC
TRBV6-5	.	few	TRBJ1-1	CASSYSRGETFF	TGTGCCAGCAGTTACTCTCGGGGAGAAACTTTCTTT
TRBV29-1	TRBD1	.	TRBJ2-6	CSVEEWDRGAGANVLTF	TGCAGCGTTGAAGAGTGGGACAGGGGGGCTGGGGCCAACGTCCTGACTTTC
TRBV27	.	.	TRBJ2-2	CASSLSGRGLSTGELFF	TGTGCCAGCAGTTTATCTGGGAGGGGGTTGAGCACCGGGGAGCTGTTTTTT
TRBV6-6	.	.	TRBJ1-5	CASSYRDNSNQPQHF	TGTGCCAGCAGTTACCGGGACAACAGCAATCAGCCCCAGCATTTT
TRBV6-5	.	once	TRBJ1-4	CANSYSITGTNEKLFF	TGTGCCAACAGTTACTCGATAACAGGCACTAATGAAAAACTGTTTTTT
TRBV12-3/TRBV12-4	.	many	TRBJ2-2	CASSLFAVEHTGELFF	TGTGCCAGCAGTTTATTTGCCGTAGAGCACACCGGGGAGCTGTTTTTT
TRBV6-6	TRBD1	.	TRBJ2-5	CASKVLGTVQETQYF	TGTGCCAGCAAGGTTCTCGGGACAGTTCAAGAGACCCAGTACTTC
TRBV12-5	.	many	TRBJ1-1	CASAEGTEAFF	TGTGCTAGTGCTGAAGGCACTGAAGCTTTCTTT
TRBV29-1	.	.	TRBJ2-1	CSVVRQVLYNEQFF	TGCAGCGTTGTTAGACAGGTTTTGTACAATGAGCAGTTCTTC
TRBV7-2	TRBD1	many	TRBJ1-5	CASSEGDRGFNQPQHF	TGTGCCAGCAGCGAGGGGGACAGGGGCTTCAATCAGCCCCAGCATTTT
TRBV20-1	.	.	TRBJ2-1	CSAHVDRSYNEQFF	TGCAGTGCTCACGTCGACAGGAGCTACAATGAGCAGTTCTTC
TRBV19	TRBD1	few	TRBJ2-1	CASTESSGTGLNEQFF	TGTGCCAGTACCGAGTCCTCCGGGACAGGGTTGAATGAGCAGTTCTTC
TRBV13	TRBD1	.	TRBJ2-5	CASSSHPAGQGGKTQYF	TGTGCCAGCAGCTCACACCCCGCCGGACAGGGGGGAAAGACCCAGTACTTC
TRBV20-1	TRBD1	.	TRBJ2-7	CSATDRDRGWSEQYF	TGCAGTGCTACCGACCGGGACAGGGGCTGGAGTGAGCAGTACTTC
TRBV6-5	.	.	TRBJ2-1	CASSYYETTPGNEQFF	TGTGCCAGCAGTTACTATGAGACTACCCCCGGAAATGAGCAGTTCTTC
TRBV24-1	TRBD2	few	TRBJ2-3	CATSDLPETSGDTQYF	TGTGCCACCAGTGATTTGCCCGAGACTAGCGGAGATACGCAGTATTTT
TRBV10-3	.	.	TRBJ1-2	CAISDRGGDGYTF	TGTGCCATCAGTGATCGGGGAGGGGATGGCTACACCTTC
TRBV4-1	.	many	TRBJ2-7	CASSQQGDSTYEQYF	TGCGCCAGCAGCCAACAAGGGGACTCAACCTACGAGCAGTACTTC
TRBV5-5	.	.	TRBJ2-1	CASSLDSPTSYNEQFF	TGTGCCAGCAGCTTGGACAGTCCAACCTCCTACAATGAGCAGTTCTTC
TRBV15	.	.	TRBJ1-4	CATRGRDSPNEKLFF	TGTGCCACCAGGGGCCGAGACAGCCCCAATGAAAAACTGTTTTTT
TRBV7-2	.	many	TRBJ1-6	CASSIGLGFSPLHF	TGTGCCAGCAGCATCGGACTTGGATTTTCACCCCTCCACTTT
TRBV14	TRBD1	.	TRBJ1-1	CATAGSAGGWRPSFF	TGTGCCACCGCGGGCAGCGCAGGGGGGTGGCGGCCGTCTTTCTTT
TRBV12-3/TRBV12-4	TRBD2	many	TRBJ2-5	CASRGLGTSGDETQYF	TGTGCCAGCAGAGGACTCGGGACTAGCGGGGATGAGACCCAGTACTTC
TRBV25-1	TRBD2	.	TRBJ2-1	CASSIWGGGRGNEQFF	TGTGCCAGCAGTATCTGGGGGGGTGGCCGAGGGAATGAGCAGTTCTTC
TRBV12-5	TRBD1	few	TRBJ1-1	CASGFTGGMTEAFF	TGTGCTAGTGGTTTTACAGGGGGAATGACTGAAGCTTTCTTT
TRBV29-1	TRBD2	few	TRBJ2-1	CSGSLAGNNEQFF	TGCAGCGGTTCTTTAGCGGGGAACAATGAGCAGTTCTTC
TRBV29-1	.	.	TRBJ2-2	CSVEDRQGRTGELFF	TGCAGCGTTGAAGATCGGCAGGGGCGCACCGGGGAGCTGTTTTTT
TRBV20-1	.	.	TRBJ1-2	CSAINPGGPRDGYTF	TGCAGTGCTATTAACCCCGGGGGCCCTAGGGATGGCTACACCTTC
TRBV7-9	.	few	TRBJ2-5	CASSPPSDKETQYF	TGTGCCAGCAGCCCCCCATCAGATAAAGAGACCCAGTACTTC
TRBV5-1	.	.	TRBJ1-1	CASCVGPGLNTEAFF	TGCGCCAGCTGCGTGGGGCCAGGACTGAACACTGAAGCTTTCTTT
TRBV6-1	.	.	TRBJ2-5	CASRRGSETQYF	TGTGCCAGCAGAAGAGGTTCGGAGACCCAGTACTTC
TRBV7-9	TRBD1	.	TRBJ2-7	CASSSGTETYEQYF	TGTGCCAGCAGCTCCGGGACAGAAACCTACGAGCAGTACTTC
TRBV6-2/TRBV6-3	TRBD2	.	TRBJ2-1	CASSFRLAGDFF	TGTGCCAGCAGTTTCCGACTAGCGGGGGATTTCTTC
TRBV28	TRBD2	.	TRBJ2-7	CASSPFRGGTYEQYF	TGTGCCAGCAGTCCCTTCCGGGGGGGGACCTACGAGCAGTACTTC
TRBV6-6	TRBD2	.	TRBJ2-3	CASRVTSLTDTQYF	TGTGCCAGCAGAGTGACTAGCCTCACAGATACGCAGTATTTT
TRBV5-1	.	.	TRBJ2-1	CASRVGGANSYNEQFF	TGCGCCAGCAGGGTTGGGGGGGCGAACTCCTACAATGAGCAGTTCTTC
TRBV6-5	.	.	TRBJ1-5	CASSPQRNQPQHF	TGTGCCAGCAGTCCCCAGCGGAATCAGCCCCAGCATTTT
TRBV7-2	.	many	TRBJ1-1	CASSLTGQLTVKNTEAFF	TGTGCCAGCAGCCTGACCGGGCAGCTTACAGTAAAGAACACTGAAGCTTTCTTT
TRBV7-3	.	few	TRBJ2-1	CASSLKHNEQFF	TGTGCCAGCAGCTTAAAACACAATGAGCAGTTCTTC
TRBV7-6	TRBD1	many	TRBJ2-1	CASSSLSVWGQANEQFF	TGTGCCAGCAGCTCGCTATCGGTCTGGGGACAGGCCAATGAGCAGTTCTTC
TRBV7-8	TRBD2	many	TRBJ2-3	CASITSAGGLTDTQYF	TGTGCCAGCATCACTTCTGCGGGGGGTCTCACAGATACGCAGTATTTT
TRBV4-3	TRBD1	.	TRBJ2-3	CASSPRGQGLPSLLTDTQYF	TGCGCCAGCAGCCCCCGGGGACAGGGTCTCCCCTCCCTCCTCACAGATACGCAGTATTTT
TRBV12-3/TRBV12-4	.	.	TRBJ1-1	CASSLYRGSPGAFF	TGTGCCAGCAGTTTATACCGAGGCTCCCCTGGGGCTTTCTTT
TRBV7-6	TRBD2	.	TRBJ2-3	CASSPGGAGPTDTQYF	TGTGCCAGCAGCCCTGGTGGAGCGGGACCCACAGATACGCAGTATTTT
TRBV7-2	.	many	TRBJ1-4	CASTPHGSEEKLFF	TGTGCCAGCACCCCCCACGGGAGTGAAGAAAAACTGTTTTTT
TRBV12-3/TRBV12-4	.	.	TRBJ2-7	CASSMGGGYEQYF	TGTGCCAGCAGCATGGGGGGCGGCTACGAGCAGTACTTC
TRBV14	TRBD2	few	TRBJ2-1	CASSQEWGGYNEQFF	TGTGCCAGCAGCCAAGAGTGGGGGGGCTACAATGAGCAGTTCTTC
TRBV29-1	.	many	TRBJ2-3	CSVEMDDTDTQYF	TGCAGCGTTGAAATGGACGACACAGATACGCAGTATTTT
TRBV6-1	.	.	TRBJ2-5	CASSYLGTDLYQETQYF	TGTGCCAGCAGTTATCTGGGGACGGATTTGTACCAAGAGACCCAGTACTTC
TRBV7-2	TRBD1	many	TRBJ1-6	CASSLRKGAQSPLHF	TGTGCCAGCAGCTTAAGGAAGGGGGCTCAGTCACCCCTCCACTTT
TRBV23-1	.	.	TRBJ2-5	CASSHIEGAPTQETQYF	TGCGCCAGCAGTCATATTGAAGGGGCCCCGACACAAGAGACCCAGTACTTC
TRBV20-1	TRBD1	.	TRBJ1-2	CSARGKEGDRGQEDYGYTF	TGCAGTGCTAGAGGGAAGGAGGGGGACAGGGGGCAGGAGGACTATGGCTACACCTTC
TRBV19	.	few	TRBJ2-2	CASSIGRNTGELFF	TGTGCCAGTAGTATTGGACGTAACACCGGGGAGCTGTTTTTT
TRBV7-6	TRBD1	few	TRBJ1-2	CASSPRQGYGYTF	TGTGCCAGCAGCCCAAGACAGGGGTATGGCTACACCTTC
TRBV27	TRBD1	few	TRBJ1-6	CASSLDRGMNSPLHF	TGTGCCAGCAGCTTAGACAGGGGCATGAATTCACCCCTCCACTTT
TRBV10-2	TRBD2	once	TRBJ2-5	CASRRFGGAKWETQYF	TGCGCCAGCAGGCGTTTCGGGGGGGCCAAGTGGGAGACCCAGTACTTC
TRBV28	TRBD2	few	TRBJ2-1	CASDTIRGGSSYNEQFF	TGTGCCAGCGACACCATTCGCGGGGGGTCTTCCTACAATGAGCAGTTCTTC